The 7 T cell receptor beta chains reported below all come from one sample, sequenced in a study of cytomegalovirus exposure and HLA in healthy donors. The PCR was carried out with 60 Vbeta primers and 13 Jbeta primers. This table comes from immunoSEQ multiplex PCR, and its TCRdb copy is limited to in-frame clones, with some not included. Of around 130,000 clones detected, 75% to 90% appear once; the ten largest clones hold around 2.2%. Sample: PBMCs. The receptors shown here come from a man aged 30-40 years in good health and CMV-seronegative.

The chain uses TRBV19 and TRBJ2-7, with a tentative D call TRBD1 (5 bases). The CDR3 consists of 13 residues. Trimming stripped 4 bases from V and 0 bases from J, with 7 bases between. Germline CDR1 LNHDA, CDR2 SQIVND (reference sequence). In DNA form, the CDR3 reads TGTGCCAGTAGTAATACAGGCTCCTACGAGCAGTACTTC. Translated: CASSNTGSYEQYF.

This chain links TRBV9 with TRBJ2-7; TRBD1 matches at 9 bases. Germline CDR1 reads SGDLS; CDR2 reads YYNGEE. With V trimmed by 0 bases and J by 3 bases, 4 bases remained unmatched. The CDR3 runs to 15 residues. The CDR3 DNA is TGTGCCAGCAGCGTAGTTGGGGACAGGGACTACGAGCAGTACTTC. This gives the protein CASSVVGDRDYEQYF.

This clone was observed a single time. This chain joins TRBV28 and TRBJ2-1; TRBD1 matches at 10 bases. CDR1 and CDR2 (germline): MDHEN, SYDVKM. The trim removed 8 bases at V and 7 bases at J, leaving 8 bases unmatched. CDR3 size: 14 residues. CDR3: CASARDRGYNEQFF. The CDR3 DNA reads TGTGCCAGCGCCCGGGACAGGGGATATAATGAGCAGTTCTTC.

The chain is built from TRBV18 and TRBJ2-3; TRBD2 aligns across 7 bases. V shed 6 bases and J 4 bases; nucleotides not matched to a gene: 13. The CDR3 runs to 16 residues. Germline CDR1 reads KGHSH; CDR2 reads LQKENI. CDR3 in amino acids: CASSPGLGGGADTQYF. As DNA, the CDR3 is TGTGCCAGCTCTCCTGGCTTAGGCGGGGGTGCAGATACGCAGTATTTT.

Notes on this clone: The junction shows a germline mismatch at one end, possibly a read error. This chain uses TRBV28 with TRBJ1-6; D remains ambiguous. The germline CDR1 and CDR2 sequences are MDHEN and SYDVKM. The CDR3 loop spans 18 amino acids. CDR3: CASSLPPDPVPFDSPPHF. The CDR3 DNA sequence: TGTGCCAGCAGTTTACCCCCAGATCCCGTGCCATTTGATTCACCCCCCCACTTT.

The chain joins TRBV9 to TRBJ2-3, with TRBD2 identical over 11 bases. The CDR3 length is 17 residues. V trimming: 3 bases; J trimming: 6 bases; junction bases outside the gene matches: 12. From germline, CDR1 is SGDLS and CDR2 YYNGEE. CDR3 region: CASSGGTSGIRGDTQYF. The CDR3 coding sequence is TGTGCCAGCAGCGGTGGGACTAGCGGCATCCGAGGCGATACGCAGTATTTT.

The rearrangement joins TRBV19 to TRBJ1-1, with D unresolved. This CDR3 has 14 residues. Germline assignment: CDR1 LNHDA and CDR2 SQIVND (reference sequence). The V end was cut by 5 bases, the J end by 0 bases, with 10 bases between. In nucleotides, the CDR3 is TGTGCCAGTAGTCGCACTAACATGAACACTGAAGCTTTCTTT. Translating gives CASSRTNMNTEAFF.